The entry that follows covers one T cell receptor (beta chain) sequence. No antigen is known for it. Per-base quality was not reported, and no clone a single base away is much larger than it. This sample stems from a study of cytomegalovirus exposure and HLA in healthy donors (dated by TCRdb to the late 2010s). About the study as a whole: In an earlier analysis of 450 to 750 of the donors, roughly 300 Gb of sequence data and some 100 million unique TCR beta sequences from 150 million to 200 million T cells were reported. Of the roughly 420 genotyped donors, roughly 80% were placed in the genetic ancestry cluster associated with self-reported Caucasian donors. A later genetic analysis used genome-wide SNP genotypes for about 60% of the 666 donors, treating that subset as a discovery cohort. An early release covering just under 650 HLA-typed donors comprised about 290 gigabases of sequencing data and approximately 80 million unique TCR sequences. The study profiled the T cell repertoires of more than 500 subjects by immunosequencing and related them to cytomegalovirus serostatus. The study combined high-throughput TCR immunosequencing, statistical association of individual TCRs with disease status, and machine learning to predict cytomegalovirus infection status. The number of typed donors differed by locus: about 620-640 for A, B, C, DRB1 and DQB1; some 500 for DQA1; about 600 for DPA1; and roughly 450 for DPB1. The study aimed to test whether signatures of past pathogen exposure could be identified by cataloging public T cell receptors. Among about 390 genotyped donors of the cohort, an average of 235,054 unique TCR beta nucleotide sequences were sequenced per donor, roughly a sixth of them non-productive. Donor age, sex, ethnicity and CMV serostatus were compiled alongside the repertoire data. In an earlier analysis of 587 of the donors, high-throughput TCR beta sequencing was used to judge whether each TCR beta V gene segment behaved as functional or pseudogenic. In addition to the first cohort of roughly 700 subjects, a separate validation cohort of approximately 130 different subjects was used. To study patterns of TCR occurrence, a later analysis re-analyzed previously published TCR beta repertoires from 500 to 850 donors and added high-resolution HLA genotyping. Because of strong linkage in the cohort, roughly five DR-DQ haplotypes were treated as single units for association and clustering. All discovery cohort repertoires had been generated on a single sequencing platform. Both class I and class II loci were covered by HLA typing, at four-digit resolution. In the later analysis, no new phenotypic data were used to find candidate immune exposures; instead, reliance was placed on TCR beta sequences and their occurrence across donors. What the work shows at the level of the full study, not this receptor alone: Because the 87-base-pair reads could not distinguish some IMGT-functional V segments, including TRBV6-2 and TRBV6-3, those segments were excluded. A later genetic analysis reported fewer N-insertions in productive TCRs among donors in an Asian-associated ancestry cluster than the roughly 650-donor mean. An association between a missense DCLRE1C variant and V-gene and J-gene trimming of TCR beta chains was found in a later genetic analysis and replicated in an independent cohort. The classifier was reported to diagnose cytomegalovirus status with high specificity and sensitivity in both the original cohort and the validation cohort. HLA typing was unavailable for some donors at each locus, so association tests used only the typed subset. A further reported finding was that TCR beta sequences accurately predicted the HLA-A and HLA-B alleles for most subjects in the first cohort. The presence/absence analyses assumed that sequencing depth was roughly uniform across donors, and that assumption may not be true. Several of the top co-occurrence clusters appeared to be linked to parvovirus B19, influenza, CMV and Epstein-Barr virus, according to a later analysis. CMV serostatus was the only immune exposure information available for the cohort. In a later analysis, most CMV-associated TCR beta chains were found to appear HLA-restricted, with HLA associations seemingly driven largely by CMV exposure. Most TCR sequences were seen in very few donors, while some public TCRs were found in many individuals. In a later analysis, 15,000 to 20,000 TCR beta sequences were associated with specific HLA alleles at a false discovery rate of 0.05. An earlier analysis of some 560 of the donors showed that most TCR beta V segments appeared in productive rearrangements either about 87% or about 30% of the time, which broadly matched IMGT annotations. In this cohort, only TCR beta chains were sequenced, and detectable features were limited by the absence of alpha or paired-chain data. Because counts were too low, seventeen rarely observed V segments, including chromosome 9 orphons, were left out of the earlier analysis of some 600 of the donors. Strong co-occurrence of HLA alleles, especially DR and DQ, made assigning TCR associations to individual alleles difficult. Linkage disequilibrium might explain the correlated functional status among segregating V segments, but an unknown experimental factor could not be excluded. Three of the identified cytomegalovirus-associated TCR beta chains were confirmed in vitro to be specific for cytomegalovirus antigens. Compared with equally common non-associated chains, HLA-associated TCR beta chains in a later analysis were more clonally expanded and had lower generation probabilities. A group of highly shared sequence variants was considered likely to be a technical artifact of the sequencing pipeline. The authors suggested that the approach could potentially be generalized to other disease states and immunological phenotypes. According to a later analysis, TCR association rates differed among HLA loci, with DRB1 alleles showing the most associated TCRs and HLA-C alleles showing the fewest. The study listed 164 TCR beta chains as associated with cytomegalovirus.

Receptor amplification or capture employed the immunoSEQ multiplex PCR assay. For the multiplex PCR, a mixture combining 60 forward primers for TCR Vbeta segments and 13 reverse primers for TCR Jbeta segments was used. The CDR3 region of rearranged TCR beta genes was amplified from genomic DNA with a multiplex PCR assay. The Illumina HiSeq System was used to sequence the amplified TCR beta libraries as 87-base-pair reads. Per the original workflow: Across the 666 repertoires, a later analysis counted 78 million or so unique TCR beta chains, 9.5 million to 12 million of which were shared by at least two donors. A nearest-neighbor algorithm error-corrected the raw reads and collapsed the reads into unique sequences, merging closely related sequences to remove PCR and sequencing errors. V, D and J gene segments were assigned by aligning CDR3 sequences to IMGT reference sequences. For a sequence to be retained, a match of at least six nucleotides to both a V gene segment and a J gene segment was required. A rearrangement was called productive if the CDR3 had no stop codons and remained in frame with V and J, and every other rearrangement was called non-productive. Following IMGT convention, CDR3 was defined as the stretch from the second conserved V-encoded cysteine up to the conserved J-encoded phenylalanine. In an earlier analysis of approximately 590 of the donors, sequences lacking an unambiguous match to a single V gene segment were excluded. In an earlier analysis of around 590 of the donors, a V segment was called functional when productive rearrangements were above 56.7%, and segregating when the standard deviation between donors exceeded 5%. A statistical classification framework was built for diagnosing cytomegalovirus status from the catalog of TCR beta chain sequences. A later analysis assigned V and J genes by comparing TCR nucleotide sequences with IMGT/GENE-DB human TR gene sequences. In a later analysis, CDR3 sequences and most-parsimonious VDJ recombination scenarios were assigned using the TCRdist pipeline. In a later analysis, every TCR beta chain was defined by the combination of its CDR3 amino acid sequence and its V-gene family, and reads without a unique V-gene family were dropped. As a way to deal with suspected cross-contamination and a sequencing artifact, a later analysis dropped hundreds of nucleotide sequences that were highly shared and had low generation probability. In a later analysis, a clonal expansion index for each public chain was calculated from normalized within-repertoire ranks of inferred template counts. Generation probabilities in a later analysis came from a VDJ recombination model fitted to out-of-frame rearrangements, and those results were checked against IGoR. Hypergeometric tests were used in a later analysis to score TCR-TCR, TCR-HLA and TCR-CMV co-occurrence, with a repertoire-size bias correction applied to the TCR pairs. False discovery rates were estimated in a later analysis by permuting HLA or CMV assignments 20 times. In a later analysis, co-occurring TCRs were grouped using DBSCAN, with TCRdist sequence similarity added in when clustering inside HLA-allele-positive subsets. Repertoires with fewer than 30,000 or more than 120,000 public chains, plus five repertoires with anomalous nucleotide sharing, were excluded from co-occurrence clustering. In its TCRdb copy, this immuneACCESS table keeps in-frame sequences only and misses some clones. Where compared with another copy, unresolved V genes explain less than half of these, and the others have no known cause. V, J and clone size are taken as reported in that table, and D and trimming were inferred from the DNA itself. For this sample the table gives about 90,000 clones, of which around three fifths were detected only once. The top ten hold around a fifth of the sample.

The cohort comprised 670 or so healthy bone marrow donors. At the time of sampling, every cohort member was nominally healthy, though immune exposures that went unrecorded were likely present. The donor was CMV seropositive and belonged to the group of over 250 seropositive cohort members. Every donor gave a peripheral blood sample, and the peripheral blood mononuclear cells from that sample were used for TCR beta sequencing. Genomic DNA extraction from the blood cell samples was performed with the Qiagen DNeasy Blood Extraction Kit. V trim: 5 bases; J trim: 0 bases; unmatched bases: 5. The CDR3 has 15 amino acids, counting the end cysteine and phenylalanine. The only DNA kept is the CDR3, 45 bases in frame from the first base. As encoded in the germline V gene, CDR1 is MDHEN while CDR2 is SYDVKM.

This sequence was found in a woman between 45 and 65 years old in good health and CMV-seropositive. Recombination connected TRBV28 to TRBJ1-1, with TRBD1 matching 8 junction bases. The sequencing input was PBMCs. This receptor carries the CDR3 CASSPGQEMNTEAFF. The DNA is TGTGCCAGCAGTCCGGGACAGGAGATGAACACTGAAGCTTTCTTT.